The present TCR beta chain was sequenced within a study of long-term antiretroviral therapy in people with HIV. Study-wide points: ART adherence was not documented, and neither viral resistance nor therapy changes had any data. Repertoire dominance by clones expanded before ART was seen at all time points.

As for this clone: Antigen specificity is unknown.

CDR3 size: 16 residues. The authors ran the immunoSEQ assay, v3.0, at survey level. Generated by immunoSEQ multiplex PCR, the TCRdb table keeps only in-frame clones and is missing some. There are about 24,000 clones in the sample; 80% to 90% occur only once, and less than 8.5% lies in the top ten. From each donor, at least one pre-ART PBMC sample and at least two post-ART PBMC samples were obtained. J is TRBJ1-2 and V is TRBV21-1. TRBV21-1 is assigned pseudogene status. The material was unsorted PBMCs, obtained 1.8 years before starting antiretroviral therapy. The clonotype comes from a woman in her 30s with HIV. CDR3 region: CASSKGGPIPVYGYTF. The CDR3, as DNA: TGTGCCAGCAGCAAAGGAGGGCCAATCCCGGTCTATGGCTACACCTTC.